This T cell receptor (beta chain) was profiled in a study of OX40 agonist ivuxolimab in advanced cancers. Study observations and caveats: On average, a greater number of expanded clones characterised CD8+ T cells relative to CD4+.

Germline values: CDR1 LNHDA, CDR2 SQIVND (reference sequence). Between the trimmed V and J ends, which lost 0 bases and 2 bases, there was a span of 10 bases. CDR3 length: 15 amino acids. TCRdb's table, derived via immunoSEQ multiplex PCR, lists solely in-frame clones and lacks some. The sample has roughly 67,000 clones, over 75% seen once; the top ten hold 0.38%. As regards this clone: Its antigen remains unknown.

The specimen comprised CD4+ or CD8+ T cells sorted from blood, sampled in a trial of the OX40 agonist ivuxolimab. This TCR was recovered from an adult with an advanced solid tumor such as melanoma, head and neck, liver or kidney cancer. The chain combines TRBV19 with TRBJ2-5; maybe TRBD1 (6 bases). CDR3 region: CASSIENRVQETQYF. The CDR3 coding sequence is TGTGCCAGTAGTATAGAAAACAGGGTACAAGAGACCCAGTACTTC.